This TCR beta chain appears in the sequencing data of a study of technical replicates of blood from several donors. Only a few counts were recorded for this clone. V was pared by 2 bases and J by 5 bases, with 13 bases between. In germline, CDR1 is LGHNT, CDR2 FRNRAP. This CDR3 contains 15 residues. Sequencing was performed with immunoSEQ multiplex PCR; in TCRdb, only in-frame clones are kept and a portion is missing. The sample carries about 34,000 clones, just over 90% recorded once. Sequenced input: PBMCs. The chain joins TRBV12-5 to TRBJ1-5; D not certain. The clonotype was recovered from a human donor in good health. Some clones in this sample may be carry-over from other donors' samples. CDR3 protein: CASGLLFGADQPQHF. The CDR3 DNA reads TGTGCTAGTGGTTTGTTGTTTGGCGCGGATCAGCCCCAGCATTTT. The complete variable domain, with remaining parts taken from reference TRBV12-5 and TRBJ1-5, reads DARVTQTPRHKVTEMGQEVTMRCQPILGHNTVFWYRQTMMQGLELLAYFRNRAPLDDSGMPKDRFSAEMPDATLATLKIQPSEPRDSAVYFCASGLLFGADQPQHFGDGTRLSIL.